These 30 T cell receptor beta chains came from one sample sequenced in a study of control samples from healthy donors and cancer patients. The data were produced by immunoSEQ multiplex PCR, yet TCRdb's version contains in-frame clones alone and is incomplete. This sample has about 270,000 clones; roughly 82% occur once, and the top ten carry less than 15%. The sequenced sample consisted of PBMCs. Source of these receptors: a woman aged 55 to 70 with lung cancer.

The chain joins TRBV19 to TRBJ2-7; 9 nucleotides agree with TRBD1. Germline CDR1 reads LNHDA; CDR2 reads SQIVND (reference sequence). This CDR3 contains 12 residues. Trimming cost V 10 bases and J 4 bases; bases outside gene matches: 5. CDR3 sequence reads: CATGTGRYEQYF. The CDR3 DNA sequence: TGTGCCACCGGGACAGGGCGGTACGAGCAGTACTTC.

The J gene is TRBJ1-5, the V gene TRBV19; 10 bases map to TRBD1. The V gene end was trimmed by 0 bases and the J gene end by 6 bases; junction bases not matched to a gene: 2. There are 15 residues in the CDR3. Germline V CDR1 and CDR2: LNHDA, SQIVND (reference sequence). The CDR3 DNA is TGTGCCAGTAGTATAGACGGGACAGGGGTTCAGCCCCAGCATTTT. It yields the protein CASSIDGTGVQPQHF.

The CDR3 DNA follows: TGTGCCACCAGCAGAGAGAAAGGACAGAACACTGAAGCTTTCTTT. It yields the protein CATSREKGQNTEAFF. V is TRBV15 and J is TRBJ1-1; TRBD1 is a possible D gene (5 bases). Trimming stripped 0 bases from V and 1 base from J, with 9 bases between. Germline V gives CDR1 LNHNV, CDR2 YYDKDF (reference sequence). The CDR3 loop spans 15 amino acids.

The CDR3 DNA reads as TGCAGTGCTAGTGAACCTAGCGGGAGGGGGGCTCTAGGGGATGAGCAGTTCTTC. This translates into CSASEPSGRGALGDEQFF. The V call is TRBV20-1, the J call TRBJ2-1; 12 bases map to TRBD2. CDR1 and CDR2 (germline): DFQATT, SNEGSKA (reference sequence). The CDR3 sequence is 18 residues long. Germline trimming cut 3 bases from V and 8 bases from J; bases unmatched to any gene: 17.

This chain uses TRBV10-1 with TRBJ1-3; the D gene is possibly TRBD1 (5 bases). The CDR3 is made up of 13 amino acids. Germline CDR1 is WNHNN and CDR2 is SYGVQD (reference sequence). V lost 3 bases and J 5 bases, leaving 8 bases between the germline ends. This CDR3 reads CASSDRERNTIYF. Here the CDR3 DNA reads TGCGCCAGCAGTGACAGGGAACGAAACACCATATATTTT.

V usage is TRBV29-1 and J usage is TRBJ2-3, with D hard to call. Germline values: CDR1 SQVTM, CDR2 ANQGSEA. The CDR3 loop spans 10 amino acids. V was clipped by 5 bases and J by 0 bases, with 0 bases between them. CDR3 protein: CSVSTDTQYF. The CDR3 DNA reads TGCAGCGTTAGCACAGATACGCAGTATTTT.

CDR3 loop: CASTPWDGRGNEQYF. The DNA of the CDR3 is TGTGCCAGCACACCGTGGGACGGCCGAGGGAACGAGCAGTACTTC. This chain links TRBV9 with TRBJ2-7; D may match TRBD1 or TRBD2 (5 bases each). The germline V gene encodes CDR1 SGDLS and CDR2 YYNGEE. The CDR3 is 15 residues long. V lost 6 bases to trimming and J lost 5 bases, with 21 bases between them.

This chain connects TRBV7-8 to TRBJ1-1; no definite D call. Germline V gene sequence: CDR1 SGHVS, CDR2 FQNEAQ. The CDR3 has 17 amino acids. V dropped 2 bases and J dropped 0 bases, with 16 bases sitting between them. The CDR3 protein is CASSLWNVKALNTEAFF. The CDR3 DNA is TGTGCCAGCAGCTTATGGAATGTTAAGGCTCTGAACACTGAAGCTTTCTTT.

The chain is built from TRBV7-2 and TRBJ2-2; no reliable D call. Germline CDR1 SGHTA, CDR2 FQGNSA. With 2 bases removed from V and 8 bases from J, the gap between germline ends came to 6 bases. This CDR3 has 12 amino acids. The CDR3 is CASSLKLGELFF. The CDR3 bases are TGTGCCAGCAGCTTAAAATTGGGGGAGCTGTTTTTT.

This chain uses TRBV2 with TRBJ2-4, with a weak D call TRBD1 (5 bases). This CDR3 is 14 amino acids long. Per germline, CDR1 SNHLY and CDR2 FYNNEI. The germline V and J ends were trimmed by 7 bases and 0 bases, with 10 bases remaining between them. CDR3: CASIRELAKNIQYF. CDR3 coding DNA: TGTGCCAGCATCAGGGAACTAGCCAAAAACATTCAGTACTTC.

The chain combines TRBV29-1 with TRBJ1-2; D might be TRBD1 (5 bases). The CDR3 covers 13 residues. V dropped 4 bases and J dropped 7 bases, with 16 bases sitting between them. Germline V CDR1 and CDR2: SQVTM, ANQGSEA. The CDR3 is CSVGGRVSSGYTF. CDR3 nucleotides: TGCAGCGTTGGGGGCCGGGTGTCTTCTGGCTACACCTTC.

This clone came up once. J is TRBJ1-1 and V is TRBV3-1 (or the pseudogene TRBV3-2), with 10 bases that match TRBD1. Germline loops: CDR1 LGHDT, CDR2 YNNKEL (reference sequence). The CDR3 runs 14 residues. Unmatched junction bases numbered 4, after V lost 5 bases and J lost 4 bases. This chain's CDR3 is CASSSRTGGTEAFF. As DNA, the CDR3 is TGTGCCAGCAGCTCTCGGACAGGGGGCACTGAAGCTTTCTTT.

V and J are TRBV5-1 and TRBJ2-1; 11 positions agree with TRBD1. CDR1 is SGHRS, CDR2 YFSETQ, per germline. This CDR3 spans 14 amino acids. The J segment lost 6 bases and the V segment lost 4 bases, leaving 3 bases of the junction unmatched. DNA for the CDR3: TGCGCCAGCAGCCCGGGGACAGGGGGCAATGAGCAGTTCTTC. Protein product: CASSPGTGGNEQFF. Full variable domain (remainder filled in from reference TRBV5-1 and TRBJ2-1): KAGVTQTPRYLIKTRGQQVTLSCSPISGHRSVSWYQQTPGQGLQFLFEYFSETQRNKGNFPGRFSGRQFSNSRSEMNVSTLELGDSALYLCASSPGTGGNEQFFGPGTRLTVL.

The CDR3 loop is CASSQSTGTRSGNQPQHF. CDR3 sequence (DNA): TGCGCCAGCAGTCAATCGACGGGTACAAGGTCCGGCAATCAGCCCCAGCATTTT. The chain combines TRBV23-1 with TRBJ1-5; D is unresolved. TRBV23-1 is given ORF status, its function remaining uncertain. The CDR3 extends over 18 amino acids. The V end was cut by 0 bases, the J end by 2 bases, with 17 bases between.

The chain links TRBV28 to TRBJ1-4; 8 bases match TRBD1. The CDR3 loop spans 16 amino acids. Per the germline V gene, CDR1 is MDHEN and CDR2 is SYDVKM. V was clipped by 5 bases and J by 0 bases; unmatched bases: 5. CDR3 sequence (DNA): TGTGCCAGCAGTATCCTACAGGGGGCAACTAATGAAAAACTGTTTTTT. Its translation is CASSILQGATNEKLFF.

This clone was counted a single time. This rearrangement joins TRBV4-1 to TRBJ2-1; TRBD2 matches 9 bases. After removal of 5 bases from V and 0 bases from J, the junction contained 2 bases not matched to a gene. The V gene's germline CDR1 is MGHRA and CDR2 YSYEKL. The CDR3 extends over 15 amino acids. The CDR3 loop reads CASSSGGTSYNEQFF. CDR3 sequence (DNA): TGCGCCAGCAGCAGCGGGGGGACCTCCTACAATGAGCAGTTCTTC.

This clone appeared once. Other DNA sequences in this specimen translate into the identical CDR3. The chain employs TRBV5-1 and TRBJ2-3; D could derive from TRBD1 or TRBD2 (5 bases each). The CDR3 is 15 amino acids. CDR1 and CDR2 from the germline V gene are SGHRS and YFSETQ. V was shortened by 0 bases and J by 2 bases, with 10 bases between the two germline ends. CDR3: CASSLEGRYTDTQYF. In DNA, the CDR3 is TGCGCCAGCAGCTTGGAGGGACGGTACACAGATACGCAGTATTTT.

The chain employs TRBV18 and TRBJ1-5, with 7 bases that match TRBD1. The CDR3 is 14 amino acids. Losses at the gene ends were 3 bases for V and 5 bases for J; bases not matched to a gene: 4. The germline CDR1 and CDR2 sequences are KGHSH and LQKENI. The CDR3 region is CASSPTGFDQPQHF. In nucleotides, the CDR3 is TGTGCCAGCTCACCGACAGGGTTTGATCAGCCCCAGCATTTT. Supplemented by reference TRBV18 and TRBJ1-5, the full variable domain reads NAGVMQNPRHLVRRRGQEARLRCSPMKGHSHVYWYRQLPEEGLKFMVYLQKENIIDESGMPKERFSAEFPKEGPSILRIQQVVRGDSAAYFCASSPTGFDQPQHFGDGTRLSIL.

This clone appeared once. The chain couples TRBV7-7 to TRBJ1-1; D is ambiguous. The CDR3 runs to 15 residues. CDR1 SSHAT and CDR2 FNYEAQ come from the germline V gene (reference sequence). Trimming stripped 5 bases from V and 5 bases from J, with 18 bases between. CDR3 sequence reads: CASSGGRAGRTEAFF. CDR3 bases: TGTGCCAGCAGCGGCGGACGGGCCGGGCGGACTGAAGCTTTCTTT. Complete variable domain (other parts from reference TRBV7-7 and TRBJ1-1): GAGVSQSPRYKVTKRGQDVTLRCDPISSHATLYWYQQALGQGPEFLTYFNYEAQPDKSGLPSDRFSAERPEGSISTLTIQRTEQRDSAMYRCASSGGRAGRTEAFFGQGTRLTVV.

The chain uses TRBV28 and TRBJ2-7; 7 bases fit TRBD1. CDR3 size: 15 residues. Germline loops: CDR1 MDHEN, CDR2 SYDVKM. The J segment lost 6 bases and the V segment lost 1 base, leaving 9 bases of the junction unmatched. The CDR3 loop reads CASSLSGTAVSEQYF. CDR3 coding DNA: TGTGCCAGCAGTTTATCCGGGACAGCAGTTTCCGAGCAGTACTTC.

This clone was detected once. The V call is TRBV3-1 (or the pseudogene TRBV3-2), the J call TRBJ2-7; maybe TRBD1 (5 bases). Germline V gene lookup returns CDR1 LGHDT and CDR2 YNNKEL (reference sequence). V lost 4 bases, J lost 5 bases, and 12 bases lay in between. This CDR3 contains 13 residues. The CDR3 coding sequence is TGTGCCAGCAGCCTAAGGGGTAGCAACGAGCAGTACTTC. Translated: CASSLRGSNEQYF.

The chain combines TRBV20-1 with TRBJ1-6; 12 bases agree with TRBD1. Per germline, CDR1 DFQATT and CDR2 SNEGSKA (reference sequence). V dropped 3 bases and J dropped 8; count of bases not matched to a gene: 2. This CDR3 contains 14 residues. CDR3 residues: CSASGTGGDSPLHF. CDR3 sequence (DNA): TGCAGTGCTAGTGGGACAGGGGGCGATTCACCCCTCCACTTT.

The chain joins TRBV6-5 to TRBJ1-4, with D tentatively TRBD1 (5 bases). Germline CDR1 reads MNHEY; CDR2 reads SVGAGI. The CDR3 is 14 residues long. V was clipped by 8 bases and J by 8 bases, with 18 bases between them. The CDR3 coding sequence is TGTGCCAGCTCCCTGGGGGGAGGGAGGGAAAAACTGTTTTTT. Protein: CASSLGGGREKLFF.

J is TRBJ2-3 and V is TRBV7-3; 7 bases map to TRBD2. The CDR3 length is 15 residues. J was trimmed by 4 bases and V by 5 bases; bases with no gene match: 9. In germline, CDR1 is SGHTA, CDR2 FQGTGA. The CDR3 loop reads CASSPGTTFPDTQYF. CDR3 in DNA: TGTGCCAGCAGCCCCGGGACTACCTTCCCAGATACGCAGTATTTT.

The chain couples TRBV18 to TRBJ2-5; D tentatively reads TRBD1 or TRBD2 (5 bases each). Trimming removed 4 bases at V and 3 bases at J, with 9 bases between. The CDR3 is made up of 13 amino acids. Per the germline V gene, CDR1 is KGHSH and CDR2 is LQKENI. The CDR3 region is CASSRGIEETQYF. CDR3 coding DNA: TGTGCCAGCTCACGGGGGATAGAAGAGACCCAGTACTTC.

This clone was observed a single time. The chain has TRBV5-4 and TRBJ2-5; the D call may be TRBD1 or TRBD2 (6 bases each). This CDR3 is 16 amino acids long. Per germline, CDR1 SGHNT and CDR2 YYREEE (reference sequence). V was shortened by 4 bases and J by 5 bases, with 21 bases between the two germline ends. CDR3 loop: CASSTGGQGMRETQYF. The CDR3 DNA reads as TGTGCCAGCAGCACCGGGGGCCAGGGCATGAGGGAGACCCAGTACTTC.

This sequence joins TRBV7-9 and TRBJ2-1; a weak D match, TRBD2 (6 bases). Trimming shortened V by 5 bases and J by 5 bases, and 16 bases separated the two germline ends. The CDR3 is 15 residues long. CDR1 and CDR2 from the germline V gene are SEHNR and FQNEAQ (reference sequence). This chain's CDR3 is CASSPRGSGNNEQFF. As DNA, the CDR3 is TGTGCCAGCAGCCCCCGGGGTAGCGGAAACAATGAGCAGTTCTTC.

The rearrangement uses TRBV6-6 and TRBJ1-5, with a possible D match to TRBD1 (5 bases). Trimming left V 2 bases short and J 6 bases short, with 8 bases between. The CDR3 is 13 residues long. Per the germline V gene, CDR1 is MNHNY and CDR2 is SVGAGI (reference sequence). CDR3 sequence (DNA): TGTGCCAGCAGTTACGGGGGGGGTCAGCCCCAGCATTTT. Protein sequence: CASSYGGGQPQHF.

The chain links TRBV7-8 to TRBJ1-1; D unresolved. CDR3 length: 13 amino acids. Germline lookup yields CDR1 SGHVS and CDR2 FQNEAQ. Trimming shortened V by 1 base and J by 6 bases, and 9 bases separated the two germline ends. The CDR3 DNA is TGTGCCAGCAGCTTAGATCCAGTTGCTGAAGCTTTCTTT. Translation gives CASSLDPVAEAFF.

The genes are TRBV6-4 and TRBJ1-1; a possible D gene is TRBD1 (6 bases). Per germline, CDR1 MRHNA and CDR2 SNTAGT. The V end lost 4 bases, the J end lost 4 bases, and 19 bases lay between the germline ends. CDR3 length equals 16 residues. The CDR3 nucleotides read TGTGCCAGCAGTGTCCAAGGGGGGGGGCAGAGCACTGAAGCTTTCTTT. Residues: CASSVQGGGQSTEAFF.